This T cell receptor beta chain originates from a study of human T cells and chemical hapten exposure. The V gene's germline CDR1 is MNHEY and CDR2 SVGAGI. CDR3 length equals 15 residues. Trimming took 4 bases from V and 8 from J; bases not matched to a gene: 6. Time point given: patch test 2, 6 weeks after DPC sensitization. Treatment: therapeutic diphenylcyclopropenone sensitization with weekly scalp DPC. TCRdb reprocessed the RACE reads via MiXCR and lists one record per CDR3 protein. The sample has about 78,000 distinct CDR3 sequences, about 8% seen once; the top ten hold nearly 3.5%. The chain couples TRBV6-5 to TRBJ1-4; TRBD1 aligns across 11 bases. The clonotype was recovered from a woman aged 45-65 years with alopecia areata. Some clones in this sample may be carry-over from other donors' samples. Sequenced material: whole blood, taken in connection with sensitization to the hapten diphenylcyclopropenone (DPC). CDR3 in DNA: TGTGCCAGCAGTTCCCCCGGGACAGGGGGAGAAAAACTGTTTTTT. Its protein is CASSSPGTGGEKLFF.